This TCR beta chain was recorded in a study of cytomegalovirus exposure and HLA in healthy donors. Study overall: Some 90 million unique TCRs from HLA-typed donors were held in an early data release.

The PCR ran on 60 Vbeta and 13 Jbeta primers. This table comes from immunoSEQ multiplex PCR, and its TCRdb copy is limited to in-frame clones, with some not included. Here the sample spans about 98,000 clones, 70% to 90% being singletons. The CDR3 contains 15 residues. From germline, CDR1 is GTSNPN and CDR2 SVGIG (reference sequence). V lost 1 base, J lost 4 bases, and 7 bases stayed unmatched. The gene calls are TRBV30 and TRBJ2-1; 7 bases map to TRBD1. The receptor's source is a man aged 40-55 years in good health and CMV-seronegative. Material: PBMCs. The CDR3 region has the DNA TGTGCCTGGAGTGGCCCCGGGACAGCTTACAATGAGCAGTTCTTC. The encoded protein is CAWSGPGTAYNEQFF.